In its sample, the clone carrying this T cell receptor (beta chain) was seen many times. V was shortened by 7 bases and J by 6 bases, with 19 bases between the two germline ends. This CDR3 has 14 amino acids. Per germline, CDR1 MNHNS and CDR2 SASEGT. This sample stems from a study of glioma-infiltrating T cells. TCR alpha and beta CDR3 regions were amplified from RNA using iRepertoire nested multiplex PCR. From the multiplex PCR reads, TCRdb called clonotypes with MiXCR, one entry per CDR3 protein. The repertoire holds some 110,000 distinct CDR3 sequences, approximately 25% seen once, with 12% to 15% in the top ten.

Sequencing was performed on glioma tissue, nonneoplastic brain tissue, or PBMCs (not recorded which). The TCR was taken from a human donor with low-grade glioma or glioblastoma, undergoing nonglioma brain surgery, or in good health (not recorded which). This sequence joins TRBV6-1 and TRBJ2-7; possible D gene TRBD2, 6 bases. CDR3 amino acids: CASTPTWRGGEQYF. In DNA, the CDR3 is TGTGCCAGCACGCCTACCTGGAGGGGCGGCGAGCAGTACTTC.